One sample yielded the 11 T cell receptor beta chains listed below, sequenced in a study of Graves' ophthalmopathy and Graves' hyperthyroidism. From RNA, the CDR3 regions of TCR beta chains were amplified and sequenced. The authors performed first-round RT-PCR with HTBI primers and then a second-round multiplex PCR. Each CDR3 protein is one row after TCRdb ran MiXCR on the multiplex PCR reads. The sample has some 360,000 distinct CDR3 sequences; about 17% are singletons. The sequencing input was peripheral blood. The source of these receptors is an adult woman with stable Graves' hyperthyroidism.

At least ten counts were recorded for this clonotype. The V call is TRBV6-5, the J call TRBJ1-5; D is unclear. Trimming stripped 0 bases from V and 0 bases from J, with 6 bases between. The CDR3 is made up of 15 amino acids. Per the germline V gene, CDR1 is MNHEY and CDR2 is SVGAGI. The CDR3 DNA follows: TGTGCCAGCAGTTACTCCAGGTCTAGCAATCAGCCCCAGCATTTT. Translated, it gives CASSYSRSSNQPQHF.

This clonotype was counted ten times or more. The CDR3 region is CASSLAAEEQYF. The DNA for the CDR3 is TGTGCCAGCAGCTTAGCGGCCGAAGAGCAGTACTTC. The rearrangement joins TRBV7-9 to TRBJ2-7; D ambiguous. Germline CDR1 is SEHNR and CDR2 is FQNEAQ (reference sequence). The CDR3 covers 12 residues. The germline V and J ends were trimmed by 0 bases and 7 bases, with 7 bases remaining between them.

In its sample, this clonotype was seen many times. The V gene is TRBV10-3, the J gene TRBJ1-2; D perhaps matches TRBD1 (5 bases). Germline values: CDR1 ENHRY, CDR2 SYGVKD. V lost 0 bases and J lost 4, with 12 bases in between. The CDR3 consists of 15 residues. The CDR3 DNA reads as TGTGCCATCAGTGAGTCGAGACAGTGGAGCTATGGCTACACCTTC. Protein product: CAISESRQWSYGYTF.

This clonotype was counted between two and nine times. The chain is built from TRBV12-3 or TRBV12-4 and TRBJ1-2; TRBD1 agrees at 8 bases. With V trimmed by 4 bases and J by 2 bases, 12 bases remained unmatched. CDR3 size: 17 residues. CDR3 in DNA: TGTGCCAGCAGTTATGATGACAGGGGTGAACGAAACTATGGCTACACCTTC. Translated: CASSYDDRGERNYGYTF.

The table lists this clonotype with many counts. The chain uses TRBV5-5 and TRBJ2-5; D possibly corresponds to TRBD2 (7 bases). The CDR3 consists of 13 residues. Trimming removed 7 bases at V and 4 bases at J, with 14 bases between. The germline CDR1 and CDR2 sequences are SGHKS and YYEKEE (reference sequence). The CDR3 loop reads CASESGGAETQYF. For the CDR3, the DNA is TGTGCCAGCGAATCTGGGGGGGCAGAGACCCAGTACTTC.

V usage is TRBV30 and J usage is TRBJ2-4; 13 nucleotides agree with TRBD2. The CDR3 length is 19 residues. J lost 1 base, V lost 2 bases, and 11 bases had no gene match. Germline CDR1 reads GTSNPN; CDR2 reads SVGIG (reference sequence). The CDR3 is CAWSRTSGSLGRAKNIQYF. In DNA form, the CDR3 reads TGTGCCTGGAGTAGGACTAGCGGGAGTTTGGGGCGGGCCAAAAACATTCAGTACTTC. Drawing the rest from reference TRBV30 and TRBJ2-4, the complete variable domain is SQTIHQWPATLVQPVGSPLSLECTVEGTSNPNLYWYRQAAGRGLQLLFYSVGIGQISSEVPQNLSASRPQDRQFILSSKKLLLSDSGFYLCAWSRTSGSLGRAKNIQYFGAGTRLSVL.

This clonotype was counted ten times or more. The junction does not match germline at one end; this may be a read error. The rearrangement joins TRBV7-9 to TRBJ2-7, with D possibly called TRBD1 or TRBD2 (5 bases each). CDR1 SEHNR and CDR2 FQNEAQ come from the germline V gene (reference sequence). CDR3 length: 13 residues. The CDR3 spells CAIGTESSYEQCF. For the CDR3, the DNA is TGTGCCATTGGGACCGAGAGCTCCTACGAGCAGTGCTTC.

This clonotype was seen only a few times. The junction departs from the called germline gene at one end, perhaps through a read error. The chain combines TRBV29-1 with TRBJ2-4; 7 bases match TRBD1. The CDR3 contains 13 residues. Germline V gene data show CDR1 as SQVTM and CDR2 as ANQGSEA. The CDR3 nucleotides are TGCAGCGTCCCAGGACAGGTTGAAAACATTAAGTACTTC. Protein: CSVPGQVENIKYF.

This clonotype was detected only a few times. Sequence at one end of the junction differs from germline and may be a read error. V and J are TRBV4-1 and TRBJ2-4; 7 bases line up with TRBD1. CDR3 size: 13 residues. Germline CDR1 MGHRA, CDR2 YSYEKL. CDR3 in DNA: TGCGCCAGTCGAGGGGGCTGGGGGAACATTAAGTACTTC. Its translation is CASRGGWGNIKYF.

Here the CDR3 DNA reads TGCAGTGCTAGAGCCCAGGGGAAGGGCTACACCTTC. Amino acid sequence: CSARAQGKGYTF. The gene calls are TRBV20-1 and TRBJ1-2; D perhaps matches TRBD1 (6 bases). The length of the CDR3 is 12 residues. Germline CDR1 DFQATT, CDR2 SNEGSKA (reference sequence). The V and J ends lost 1 base and 8 bases respectively, with 11 bases between them.

A few counts support this clonotype. Sequence at one end of the junction differs from germline and may be a read error. This chain uses TRBV12-3 or TRBV12-4 with TRBJ2-2; a possible D gene is TRBD1 (6 bases). This CDR3 region has 15 residues. The chain's CDR3 is CASSFPGVGTGEPFF. The CDR3 DNA reads as TGTGCCAGCAGTTTCCCAGGGGTGGGCACCGGGGAGCCGTTTTTT.